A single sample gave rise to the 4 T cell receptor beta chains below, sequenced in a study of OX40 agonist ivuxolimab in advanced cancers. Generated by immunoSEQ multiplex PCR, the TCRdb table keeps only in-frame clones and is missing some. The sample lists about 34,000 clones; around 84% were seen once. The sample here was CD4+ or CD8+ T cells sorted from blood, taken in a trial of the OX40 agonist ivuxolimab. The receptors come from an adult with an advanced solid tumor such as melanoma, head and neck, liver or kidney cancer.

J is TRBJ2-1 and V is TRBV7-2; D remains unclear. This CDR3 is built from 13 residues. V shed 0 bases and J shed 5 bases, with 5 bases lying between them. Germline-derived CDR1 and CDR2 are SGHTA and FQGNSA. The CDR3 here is CASSLAQDNEQFF. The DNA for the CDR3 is TGTGCCAGCAGCTTAGCTCAAGACAATGAGCAGTTCTTC.

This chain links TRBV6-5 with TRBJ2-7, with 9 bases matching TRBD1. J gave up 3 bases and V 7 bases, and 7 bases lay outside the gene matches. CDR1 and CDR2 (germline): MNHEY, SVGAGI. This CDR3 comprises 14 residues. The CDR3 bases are TGTGCCAGCAAGCTAAGGACAGGGGTCTACGAGCAGTACTTC. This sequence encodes CASKLRTGVYEQYF.

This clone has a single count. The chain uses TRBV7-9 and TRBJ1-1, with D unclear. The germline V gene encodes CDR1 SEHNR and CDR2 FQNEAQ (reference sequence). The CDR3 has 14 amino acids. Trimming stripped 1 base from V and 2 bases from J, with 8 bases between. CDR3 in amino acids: CASSLEAVNTEAFF. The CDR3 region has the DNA TGTGCCAGCAGCTTAGAGGCTGTTAACACTGAAGCTTTCTTT.

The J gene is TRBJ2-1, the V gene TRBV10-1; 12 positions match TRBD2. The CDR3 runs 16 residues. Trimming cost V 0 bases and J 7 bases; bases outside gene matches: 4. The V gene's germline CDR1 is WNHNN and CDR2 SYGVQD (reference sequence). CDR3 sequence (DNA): TGCGCCAGCAGTGAGTCGGCGACTAGCGGGAGTAATGAGCAGTTCTTC. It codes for CASSESATSGSNEQFF.